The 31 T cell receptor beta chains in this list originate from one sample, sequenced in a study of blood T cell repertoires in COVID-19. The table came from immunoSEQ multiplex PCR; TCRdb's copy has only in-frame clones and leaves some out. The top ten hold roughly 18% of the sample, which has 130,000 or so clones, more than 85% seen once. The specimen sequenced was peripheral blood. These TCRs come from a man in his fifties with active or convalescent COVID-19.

CDR3 DNA sequence: TGTGCCAGCAGCTTATCTTCTGAGCAGTTCTTC. Residues: CASSLSSEQFF. The chain recombines TRBV7-8 with TRBJ2-1; D not certain. The V gene lost 2 bases and the J gene lost 9 bases, with 5 bases spanning the gap. The germline V gene has CDR1 SGHVS and CDR2 FQNEAQ. The CDR3 runs to 11 residues.

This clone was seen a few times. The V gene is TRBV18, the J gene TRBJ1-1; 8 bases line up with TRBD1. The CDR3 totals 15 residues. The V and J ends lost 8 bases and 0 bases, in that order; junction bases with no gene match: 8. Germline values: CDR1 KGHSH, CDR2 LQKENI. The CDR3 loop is CASARPGGLNTEAFF. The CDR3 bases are TGTGCCAGCGCTCGCCCAGGGGGCCTGAACACTGAAGCTTTCTTT.

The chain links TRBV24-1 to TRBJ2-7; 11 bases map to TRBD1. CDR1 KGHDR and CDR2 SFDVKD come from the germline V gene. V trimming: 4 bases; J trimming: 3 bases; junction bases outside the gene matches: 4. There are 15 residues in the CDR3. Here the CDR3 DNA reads TGTGCCACCAGTGACCCGGGACAGGGGGTCTACGAGCAGTACTTC. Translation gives CATSDPGQGVYEQYF.

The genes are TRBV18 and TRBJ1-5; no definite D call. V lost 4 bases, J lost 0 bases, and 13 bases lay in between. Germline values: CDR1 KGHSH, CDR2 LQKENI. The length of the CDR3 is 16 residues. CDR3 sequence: CASSQSSEPSNQPQHF. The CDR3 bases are TGTGCCAGCTCACAAAGTTCAGAACCTAGCAATCAGCCCCAGCATTTT.

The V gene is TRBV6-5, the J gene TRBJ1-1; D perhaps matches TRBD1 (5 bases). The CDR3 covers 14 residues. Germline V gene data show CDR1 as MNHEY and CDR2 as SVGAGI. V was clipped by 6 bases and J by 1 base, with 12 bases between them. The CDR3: CASRPGGKNTEAFF. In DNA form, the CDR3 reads TGTGCCAGCAGACCCGGGGGGAAGAACACTGAAGCTTTCTTT.

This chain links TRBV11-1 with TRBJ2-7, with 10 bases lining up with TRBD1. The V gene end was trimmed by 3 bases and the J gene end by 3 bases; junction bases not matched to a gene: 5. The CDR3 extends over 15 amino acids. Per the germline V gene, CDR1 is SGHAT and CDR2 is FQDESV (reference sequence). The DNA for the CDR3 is TGTGCCAGCAGCTTTGAGACAGGGGGCCGCTACGAGCAGTACTTC. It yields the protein CASSFETGGRYEQYF.

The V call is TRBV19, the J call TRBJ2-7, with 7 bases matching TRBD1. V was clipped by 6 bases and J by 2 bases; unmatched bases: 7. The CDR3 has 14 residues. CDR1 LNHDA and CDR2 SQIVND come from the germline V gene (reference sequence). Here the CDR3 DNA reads TGTGCCAGTAGCCGACAGGGTCCCCCCTACGAGCAGTACTTC. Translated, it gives CASSRQGPPYEQYF. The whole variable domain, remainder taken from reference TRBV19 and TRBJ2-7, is DGGITQSPKYLFRKEGQNVTLSCEQNLNHDAMYWYRQDPGQGLRLIYYSQIVNDFQKGDIAEGYSVSREKKESFPLTVTSAQKNPTAFYLCASSRQGPPYEQYFGPGTRLTVT.

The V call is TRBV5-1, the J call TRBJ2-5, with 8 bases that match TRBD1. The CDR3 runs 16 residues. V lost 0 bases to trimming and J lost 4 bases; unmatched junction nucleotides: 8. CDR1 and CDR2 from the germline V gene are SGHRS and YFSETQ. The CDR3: CASSLDPGQGGETQYF. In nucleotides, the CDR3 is TGCGCCAGCAGCTTGGACCCCGGACAGGGAGGAGAGACCCAGTACTTC.

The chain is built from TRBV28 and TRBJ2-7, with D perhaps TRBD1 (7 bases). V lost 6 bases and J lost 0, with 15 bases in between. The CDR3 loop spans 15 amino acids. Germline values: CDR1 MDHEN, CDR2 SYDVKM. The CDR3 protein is CASRPQGRISYEQYF. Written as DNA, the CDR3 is TGTGCCAGCAGACCACAGGGGAGGATCTCCTACGAGCAGTACTTC.

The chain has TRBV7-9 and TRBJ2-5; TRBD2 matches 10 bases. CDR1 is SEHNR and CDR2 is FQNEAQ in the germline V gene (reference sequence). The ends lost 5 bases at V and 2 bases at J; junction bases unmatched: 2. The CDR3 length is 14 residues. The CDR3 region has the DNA TGTGCCAGCAGCGAGGGACTAGCGCAAGAGACCCAGTACTTC. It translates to CASSEGLAQETQYF.

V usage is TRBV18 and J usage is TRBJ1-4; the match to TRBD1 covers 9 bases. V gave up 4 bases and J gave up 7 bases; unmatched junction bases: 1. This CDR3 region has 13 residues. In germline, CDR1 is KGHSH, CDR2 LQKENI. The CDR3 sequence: CASSRDRVEKLFF. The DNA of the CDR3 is TGTGCCAGCTCACGGGACAGGGTTGAAAAACTGTTTTTT.

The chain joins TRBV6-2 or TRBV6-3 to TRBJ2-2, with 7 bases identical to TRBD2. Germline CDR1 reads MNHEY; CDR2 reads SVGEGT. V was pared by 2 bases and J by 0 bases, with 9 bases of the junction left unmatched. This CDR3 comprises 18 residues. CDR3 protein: CASSYVASGESNTGELFF. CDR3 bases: TGTGCCAGCAGTTACGTAGCTAGCGGAGAATCGAACACCGGGGAGCTGTTTTTT.

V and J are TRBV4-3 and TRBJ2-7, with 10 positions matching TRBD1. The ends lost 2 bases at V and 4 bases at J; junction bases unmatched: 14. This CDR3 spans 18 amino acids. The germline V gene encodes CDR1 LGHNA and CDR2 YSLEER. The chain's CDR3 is CASSQRLLGQGPLYEQYF. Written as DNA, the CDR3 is TGCGCCAGCAGCCAACGGTTACTGGGACAGGGGCCGCTATACGAGCAGTACTTC.

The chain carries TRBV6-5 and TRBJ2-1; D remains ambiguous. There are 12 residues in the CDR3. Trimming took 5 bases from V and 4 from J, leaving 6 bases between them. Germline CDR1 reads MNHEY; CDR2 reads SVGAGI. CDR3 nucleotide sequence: TGTGCCAGCAGTACCACATACAATGAGCAGTTCTTC. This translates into CASSTTYNEQFF.

CDR3 loop: CSVDDRLEAFF. The CDR3 DNA sequence: TGCAGCGTTGATGACAGATTAGAAGCTTTCTTT. The chain combines TRBV29-1 with TRBJ1-1, with a possible D match to TRBD1 (5 bases). This CDR3 region has 11 residues. V lost 3 bases, J lost 8 bases, and 10 bases lay in between. The germline V gene has CDR1 SQVTM and CDR2 ANQGSEA.

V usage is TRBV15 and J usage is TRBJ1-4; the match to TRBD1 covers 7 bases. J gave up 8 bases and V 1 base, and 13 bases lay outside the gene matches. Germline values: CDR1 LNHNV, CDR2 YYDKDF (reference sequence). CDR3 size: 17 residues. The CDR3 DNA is TGTGCCACCAGCAGAGGCATTGGGTTACAGGGGAGGGAAAAACTGTTTTTT. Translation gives CATSRGIGLQGREKLFF.

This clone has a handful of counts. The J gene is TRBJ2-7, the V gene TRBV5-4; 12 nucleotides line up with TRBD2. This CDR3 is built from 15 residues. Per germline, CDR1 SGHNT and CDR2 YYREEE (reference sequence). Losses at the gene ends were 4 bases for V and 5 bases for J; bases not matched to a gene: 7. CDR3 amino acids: CASSVTSGSFDEQYF. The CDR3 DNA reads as TGTGCCAGCAGCGTGACTAGCGGGAGTTTCGACGAGCAGTACTTC.

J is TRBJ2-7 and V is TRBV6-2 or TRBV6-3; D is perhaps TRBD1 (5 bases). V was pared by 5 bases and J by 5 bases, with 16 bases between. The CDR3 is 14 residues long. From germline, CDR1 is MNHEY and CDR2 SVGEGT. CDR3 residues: CASSADSALDEQYF. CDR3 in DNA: TGTGCCAGCAGTGCCGACAGCGCCCTGGACGAGCAGTACTTC.

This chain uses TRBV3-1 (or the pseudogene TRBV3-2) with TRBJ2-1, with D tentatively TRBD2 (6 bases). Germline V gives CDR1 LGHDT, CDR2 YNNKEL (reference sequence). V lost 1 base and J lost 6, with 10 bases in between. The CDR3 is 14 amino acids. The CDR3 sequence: CASSQVQGGNEQFF. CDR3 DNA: TGTGCCAGCAGCCAAGTTCAGGGAGGCAATGAGCAGTTCTTC.

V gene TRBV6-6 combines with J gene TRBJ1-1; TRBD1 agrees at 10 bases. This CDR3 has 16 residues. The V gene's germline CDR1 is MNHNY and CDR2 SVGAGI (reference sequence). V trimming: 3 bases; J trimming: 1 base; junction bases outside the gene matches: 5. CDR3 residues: CASSYGTGVGNTEAFF. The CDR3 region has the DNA TGTGCCAGCAGTTATGGGACAGGGGTGGGGAACACTGAAGCTTTCTTT.

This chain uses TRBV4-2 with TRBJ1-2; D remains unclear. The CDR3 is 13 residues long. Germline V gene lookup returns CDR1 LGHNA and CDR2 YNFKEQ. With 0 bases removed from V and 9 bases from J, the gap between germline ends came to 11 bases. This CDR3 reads CASSQDQRWSYTF. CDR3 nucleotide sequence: TGTGCCAGCAGCCAAGATCAGCGCTGGAGCTACACCTTC.

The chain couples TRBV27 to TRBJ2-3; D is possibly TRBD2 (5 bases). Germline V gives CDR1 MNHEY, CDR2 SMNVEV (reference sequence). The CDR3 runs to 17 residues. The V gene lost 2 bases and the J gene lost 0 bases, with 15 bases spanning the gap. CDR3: CASSLGPRGASTDTQYF. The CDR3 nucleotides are TGTGCCAGCAGTTTAGGCCCCCGGGGAGCTAGCACAGATACGCAGTATTTT.

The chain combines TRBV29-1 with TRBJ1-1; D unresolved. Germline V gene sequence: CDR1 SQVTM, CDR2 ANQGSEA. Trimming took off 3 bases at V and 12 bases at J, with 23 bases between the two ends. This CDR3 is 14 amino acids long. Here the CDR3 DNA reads TGCAGCGTTGAGATCACCGACGCGGGCTACTCTACTTTCTTT. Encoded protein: CSVEITDAGYSTFF. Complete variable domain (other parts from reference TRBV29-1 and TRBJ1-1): SAVISQKPSRDICQRGTSLTIQCQVDSQVTMMFWYRQQPGQSLTLIATANQGSEATYESGFVIDKFPISRPNLTFSTLTVSNMSPEDSSIYLCSVEITDAGYSTFFGQGTRLTVV.

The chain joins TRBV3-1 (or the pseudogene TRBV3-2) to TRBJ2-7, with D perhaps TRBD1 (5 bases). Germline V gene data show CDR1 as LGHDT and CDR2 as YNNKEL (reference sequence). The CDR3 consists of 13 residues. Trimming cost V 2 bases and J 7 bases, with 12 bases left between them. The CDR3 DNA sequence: TGTGCCAGCAGCCAAATCTCGCAGGGTGAGCAGTACTTC. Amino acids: CASSQISQGEQYF.

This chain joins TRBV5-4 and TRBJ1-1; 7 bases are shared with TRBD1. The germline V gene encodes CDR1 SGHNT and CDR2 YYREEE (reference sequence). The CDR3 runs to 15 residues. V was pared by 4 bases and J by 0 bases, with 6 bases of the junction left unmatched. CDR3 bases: TGTGCCAGCAGCCAAAAGACAGGGTTGAACACTGAAGCTTTCTTT. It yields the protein CASSQKTGLNTEAFF.

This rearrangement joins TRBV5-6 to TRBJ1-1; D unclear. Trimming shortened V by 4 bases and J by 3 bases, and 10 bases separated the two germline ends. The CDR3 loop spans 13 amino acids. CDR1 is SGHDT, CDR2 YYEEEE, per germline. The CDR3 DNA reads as TGTGCCAGCAGCCCATTGAGAGACACTGAAGCTTTCTTT. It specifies CASSPLRDTEAFF.

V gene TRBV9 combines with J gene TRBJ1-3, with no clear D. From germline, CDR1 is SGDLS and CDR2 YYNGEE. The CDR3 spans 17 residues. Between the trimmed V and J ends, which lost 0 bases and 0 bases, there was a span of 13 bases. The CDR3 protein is CASSVESRLISGNTIYF. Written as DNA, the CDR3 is TGTGCCAGCAGCGTAGAAAGCCGTCTCATCTCTGGAAACACCATATATTTT.

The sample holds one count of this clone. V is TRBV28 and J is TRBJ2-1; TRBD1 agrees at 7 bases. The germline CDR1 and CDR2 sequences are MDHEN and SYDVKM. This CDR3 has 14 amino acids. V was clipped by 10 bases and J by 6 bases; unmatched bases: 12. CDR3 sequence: CATHPPTGRNEQFF. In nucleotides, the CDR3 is TGTGCCACCCACCCCCCGACAGGGCGCAATGAGCAGTTCTTC.

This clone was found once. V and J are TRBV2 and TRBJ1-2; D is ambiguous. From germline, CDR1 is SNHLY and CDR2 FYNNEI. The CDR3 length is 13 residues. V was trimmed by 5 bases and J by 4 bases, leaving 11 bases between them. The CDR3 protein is CASSPLGSYGYTF. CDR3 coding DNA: TGTGCCAGCAGTCCACTCGGTTCCTATGGCTACACCTTC.

As DNA, the CDR3 is TGTGCCAGCAGCTCTGGGCGGGGGAGCACAGATACGCAGTATTTT. Translating gives CASSSGRGSTDTQYF. The J gene is TRBJ2-3, the V gene TRBV11-2; 7 positions match TRBD2. The CDR3 runs 15 residues. The ends lost 4 bases at V and 0 bases at J; junction bases unmatched: 4. CDR1 is SGHAT and CDR2 is FQNNGV in the germline V gene.

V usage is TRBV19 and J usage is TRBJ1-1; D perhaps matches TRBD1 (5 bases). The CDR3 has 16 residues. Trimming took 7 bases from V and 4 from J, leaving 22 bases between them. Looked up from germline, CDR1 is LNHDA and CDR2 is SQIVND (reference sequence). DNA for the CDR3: TGTGCCAGTATCCCCGGACAACGCTTAGGTGGCACTGAAGCTTTCTTT. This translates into CASIPGQRLGGTEAFF.